This T cell receptor beta chain comes out of a study of early T cells in non-severe SARS-CoV-2 infection. Study as a whole: Bulk RNA taken from unsorted whole blood was sequenced, leaving chains unpaired.

The TCR library protocol was used to attach unique molecular identifiers. These identifiers were attached to individual cDNA molecules. Using its own MiXCR run on the 5' RACE reads, TCRdb lists one record per CDR3 protein. The sample has 100,000 to 150,000 distinct CDR3 sequences; about 15% are singletons. This CDR3 is 15 amino acids long. The V and J ends lost 0 bases and 6 bases respectively, with 12 bases between them. CDR1 is LGHNA and CDR2 is YNFKEQ in the germline V gene. Study conclusions and caveats: A preference for anti-spike CD8 responses marked VDJdb matching, which missed private and CD4 specificities.

In this sample, this clonotype turned up a few times. No antigen is known for it. The sequenced material came from whole blood. This receptor was identified in an adult who was a healthcare worker with PCR-confirmed SARS-CoV-2 infection or an uninfected control (not recorded which). The chain couples TRBV4-2 to TRBJ2-1; the D gene could be TRBD1 or TRBD2 (7 bases each). CDR3 coding DNA: TGTGCCAGCAGCCAAGATCAGGGGGGGGGCAATGAGCAGTTCTTC. This codes for CASSQDQGGGNEQFF.